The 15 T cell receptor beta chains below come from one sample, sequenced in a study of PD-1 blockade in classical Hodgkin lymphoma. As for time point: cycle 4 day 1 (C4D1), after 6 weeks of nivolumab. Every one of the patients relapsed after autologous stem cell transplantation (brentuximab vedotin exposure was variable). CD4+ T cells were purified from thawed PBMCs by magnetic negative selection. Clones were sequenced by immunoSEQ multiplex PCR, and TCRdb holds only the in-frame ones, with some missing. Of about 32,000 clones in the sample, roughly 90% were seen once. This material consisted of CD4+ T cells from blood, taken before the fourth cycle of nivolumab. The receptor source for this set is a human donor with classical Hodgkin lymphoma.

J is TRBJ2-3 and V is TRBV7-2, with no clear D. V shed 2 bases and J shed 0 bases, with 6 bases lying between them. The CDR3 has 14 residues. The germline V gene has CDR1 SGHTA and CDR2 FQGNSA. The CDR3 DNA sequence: TGTGCCAGCAGCTTACAGCCTAGCACAGATACGCAGTATTTT. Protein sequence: CASSLQPSTDTQYF.

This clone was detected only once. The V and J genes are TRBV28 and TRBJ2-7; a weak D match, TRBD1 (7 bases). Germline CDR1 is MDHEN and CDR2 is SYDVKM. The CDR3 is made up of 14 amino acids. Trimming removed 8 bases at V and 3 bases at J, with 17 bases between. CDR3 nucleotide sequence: TGTGCCAGCGGGCTGTTCCAGGGGGGCTACGAGCAGTACTTC. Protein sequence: CASGLFQGGYEQYF.

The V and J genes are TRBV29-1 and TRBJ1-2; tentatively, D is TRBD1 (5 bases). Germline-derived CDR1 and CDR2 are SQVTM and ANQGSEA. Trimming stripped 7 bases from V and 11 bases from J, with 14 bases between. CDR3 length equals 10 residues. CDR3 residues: CSAQTGIYTF. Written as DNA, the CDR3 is TGCAGCGCACAAACAGGAATTTACACCTTC.

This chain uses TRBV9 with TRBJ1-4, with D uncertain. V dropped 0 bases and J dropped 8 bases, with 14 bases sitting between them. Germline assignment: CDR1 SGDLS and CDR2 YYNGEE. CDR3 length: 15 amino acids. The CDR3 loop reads CASSVGPRVTEKLFF. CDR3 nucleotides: TGTGCCAGCAGCGTAGGTCCAAGGGTGACAGAAAAACTGTTTTTT.

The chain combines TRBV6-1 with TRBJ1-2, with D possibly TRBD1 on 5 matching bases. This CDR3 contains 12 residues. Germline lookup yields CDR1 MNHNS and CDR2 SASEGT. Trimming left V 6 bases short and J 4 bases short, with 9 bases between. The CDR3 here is CASRAGGYGYTF. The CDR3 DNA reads TGTGCCAGCAGAGCCGGGGGCTATGGCTACACCTTC.

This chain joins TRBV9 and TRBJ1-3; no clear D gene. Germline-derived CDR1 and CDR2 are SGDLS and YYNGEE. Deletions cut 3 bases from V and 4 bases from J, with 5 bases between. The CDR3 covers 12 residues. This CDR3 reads CASSGEGNTIYF. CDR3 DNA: TGTGCCAGCAGCGGGGAGGGAAACACCATATATTTT.

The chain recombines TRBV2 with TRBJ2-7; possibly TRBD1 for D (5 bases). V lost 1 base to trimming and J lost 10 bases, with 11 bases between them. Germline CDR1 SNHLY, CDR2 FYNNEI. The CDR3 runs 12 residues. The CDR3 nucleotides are TGTGCCAGCAGTGAAGGGTGGACACCCCAGTACTTC. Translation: CASSEGWTPQYF.

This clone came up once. This chain's CDR3 is CASVPVGYSNYGYTF. For the CDR3, the DNA is TGTGCCAGTGTCCCGGTCGGTTACTCTAACTATGGCTACACCTTC. The V and J genes are TRBV19 and TRBJ1-2; D unresolved. Germline V gene sequence: CDR1 LNHDA, CDR2 SQIVND (reference sequence). The CDR3 has 15 amino acids. Between the trimmed V and J ends, which lost 8 bases and 0 bases, there was a span of 16 bases.

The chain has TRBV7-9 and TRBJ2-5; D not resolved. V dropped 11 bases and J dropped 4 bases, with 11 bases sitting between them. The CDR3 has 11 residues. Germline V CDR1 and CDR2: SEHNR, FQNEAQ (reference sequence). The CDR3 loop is CAALRRETQYF. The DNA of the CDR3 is TGTGCCGCACTCAGGCGAGAGACCCAGTACTTC.

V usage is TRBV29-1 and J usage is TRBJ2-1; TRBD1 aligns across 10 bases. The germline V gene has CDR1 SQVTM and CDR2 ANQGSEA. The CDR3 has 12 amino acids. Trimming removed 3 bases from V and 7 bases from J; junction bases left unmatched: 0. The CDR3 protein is CSVEGQGNEQFF. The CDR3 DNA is TGCAGCGTTGAGGGACAGGGGAATGAGCAGTTCTTC.

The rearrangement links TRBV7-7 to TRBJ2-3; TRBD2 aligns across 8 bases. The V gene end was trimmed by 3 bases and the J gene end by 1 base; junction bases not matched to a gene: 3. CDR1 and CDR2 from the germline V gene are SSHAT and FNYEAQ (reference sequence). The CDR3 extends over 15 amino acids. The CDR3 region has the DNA TGTGCCAGCAGCTTTACAGCGGGAGGCACAGATACGCAGTATTTT. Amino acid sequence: CASSFTAGGTDTQYF.

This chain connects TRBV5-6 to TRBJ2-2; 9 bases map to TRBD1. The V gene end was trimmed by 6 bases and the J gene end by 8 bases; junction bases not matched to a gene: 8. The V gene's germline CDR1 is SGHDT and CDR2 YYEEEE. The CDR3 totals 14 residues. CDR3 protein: CASNGQGRNGELFF. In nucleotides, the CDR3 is TGTGCCAGCAACGGACAGGGGCGGAATGGGGAGCTGTTTTTT.

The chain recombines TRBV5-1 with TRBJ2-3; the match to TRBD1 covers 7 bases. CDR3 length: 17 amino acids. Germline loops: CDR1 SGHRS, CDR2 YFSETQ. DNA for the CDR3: TGCGCAACTTCTCCACGGAAAGGGGGCGGTGGCACAGATACGCAGTATTTT. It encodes CATSPRKGGGGTDTQYF.

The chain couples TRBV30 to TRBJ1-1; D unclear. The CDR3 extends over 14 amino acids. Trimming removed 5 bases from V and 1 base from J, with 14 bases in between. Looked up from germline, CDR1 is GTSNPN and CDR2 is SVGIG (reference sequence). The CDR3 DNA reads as TGTGCCTGGGGTCTGGTAGGGAGGAACACTGAAGCTTTCTTT. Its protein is CAWGLVGRNTEAFF.

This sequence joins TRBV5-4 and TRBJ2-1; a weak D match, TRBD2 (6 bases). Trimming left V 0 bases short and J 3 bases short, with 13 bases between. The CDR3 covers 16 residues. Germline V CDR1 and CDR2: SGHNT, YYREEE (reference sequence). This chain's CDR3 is CASSLGLRLVYNEQFF. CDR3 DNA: TGTGCCAGCAGCTTGGGCCTCAGACTAGTCTACAATGAGCAGTTCTTC.